A single sample gave rise to the 15 T cell receptor beta chains below, sequenced in a study of blood T cell repertoires in COVID-19. Method: immunoSEQ multiplex PCR; TCRdb's copy keeps in-frame clones and lacks some. Of about 380,000 clones listed, roughly 91% were seen once; the top ten hold more than 0.95%. The material sequenced was PBMCs or T cells enriched from blood (not recorded which). Every receptor here comes from a woman aged 18 to 35 who had recovered from COVID-19.

In this sample, this clone turned up a few times. The chain recombines TRBV19 with TRBJ1-5; D possibly corresponds to TRBD1 (6 bases). Trimming shortened V by 6 bases and J by 2 bases, and 14 bases separated the two germline ends. The CDR3 has 15 residues. Germline CDR1 and CDR2: LNHDA and SQIVND (reference sequence). Here the CDR3 reads CASRSGARGNQPQHF. The CDR3 region has the DNA TGTGCCAGTAGGTCAGGGGCTCGTGGCAATCAGCCCCAGCATTTT. Looking up the rest from reference TRBV19 and TRBJ1-5 gives the full variable domain: DGGITQSPKYLFRKEGQNVTLSCEQNLNHDAMYWYRQDPGQGLRLIYYSQIVNDFQKGDIAEGYSVSREKKESFPLTVTSAQKNPTAFYLCASRSGARGNQPQHFGDGTRLSIL.

This clone was detected a few times. The V call is TRBV10-3, the J call TRBJ1-1; 12 bases fit TRBD1. The V and J ends lost 7 bases and 7 bases, in that order; junction bases with no gene match: 7. The germline V gene has CDR1 ENHRY and CDR2 SYGVKD. The CDR3 is 14 amino acids. CDR3 nucleotide sequence: TGTGCCATCACCGGGACAGGGGGCCAGGGTGAAGCTTTCTTT. It translates to CAITGTGGQGEAFF.

This sequence joins TRBV28 and TRBJ2-1; 14 bases match TRBD2. This CDR3 has 15 amino acids. Germline V lookup: CDR1 MDHEN, CDR2 SYDVKM. Germline trimming cut 6 bases from V and 10 bases from J; bases unmatched to any gene: 8. CDR3 sequence (DNA): TGTGCCAGCAGCCCCGGGACTAGCGGGGGCCGAGAGCAGTTCTTC. It yields the protein CASSPGTSGGREQFF.

This rearrangement joins TRBV3-1 (or the pseudogene TRBV3-2) to TRBJ2-5; 7 bases are a match to TRBD2. Losses at the gene ends were 0 bases for V and 3 bases for J; bases not matched to a gene: 19. Germline CDR1 LGHDT, CDR2 YNNKEL (reference sequence). The CDR3 sequence is 20 residues long. The DNA of the CDR3 is TGTGCCAGCAGCCAAGAATGGGGGGTCTTAAGCGGGGACCTCGAAGAGACCCAGTACTTC. This codes for CASSQEWGVLSGDLEETQYF.

CDR3 in DNA: TGTGCCAGCAGTTTTACAGGGGGGGGAGAGCAGTTCTTC. Translating it yields CASSFTGGGEQFF. The chain has TRBV5-4 and TRBJ2-1, with D tentatively TRBD1 (8 bases). The CDR3 loop spans 13 amino acids. Germline lookup yields CDR1 SGHNT and CDR2 YYREEE (reference sequence). The ends were cut back, 5 bases at V and 10 bases at J, with 16 bases in the middle.

This sequence joins TRBV11-2 and TRBJ2-5, with D hard to call. Trimming cost V 5 bases and J 5 bases, with 18 bases left between them. Germline V gene sequence: CDR1 SGHAT, CDR2 FQNNGV. The CDR3 has 15 amino acids. CDR3 loop: CASSPSTPFGETQYF. Here the CDR3 DNA reads TGTGCCAGCAGCCCCTCGACTCCATTTGGGGAGACCCAGTACTTC.

This clone was picked up one time. The chain carries TRBV5-6 and TRBJ1-5; D gene uncertain. The CDR3 totals 13 residues. V lost 0 bases to trimming and J lost 5 bases, with 6 bases between them. CDR1 is SGHDT, CDR2 YYEEEE, per germline. The CDR3 bases are TGTGCCAGCAGCTTGGCCGGTTATCAGCCCCAGCATTTT. Translated, it gives CASSLAGYQPQHF.

With respect to this clone: Germline and junction disagree at one end, which may indicate a read error. This chain links TRBV9 with TRBJ1-2; TRBD1 is a possible D gene (6 bases). This CDR3 comprises 16 residues. Germline V gives CDR1 SGDLS, CDR2 YYNGEE. CDR3 DNA: TGCGCCCGCAGCGTAGACCCCGGGGGGGGCGGATATGGCTACACCTTC. It yields the protein CARSVDPGGGGYGYTF. Full variable domain (outside the CDR3, taken from reference TRBV9 and TRBJ1-2): DSGVTQTPKHLITATGQRVTLRCSPRSGDLSVYWYQQSLDQGLQFLIQYYNGEERAKGNILERFSAQQFPDLHSELNLSSLELGDSALYFCARSVDPGGGGYGYTFGSGTRLTVV.

The chain is built from TRBV4-3 and TRBJ1-2; D remains ambiguous. Looked up from germline, CDR1 is LGHNA and CDR2 is YSLEER. Trimming left V 0 bases short and J 8 bases short, with 13 bases between. This CDR3 region has 14 residues. CDR3 sequence: CASSQDNPDGGYTF. The CDR3 region has the DNA TGCGCCAGCAGCCAAGATAATCCAGACGGGGGCTACACCTTC.

The chain combines TRBV9 with TRBJ1-5; D uncertain. CDR3 length: 15 residues. Germline loops: CDR1 SGDLS, CDR2 YYNGEE. V shed 5 bases and J shed 0 bases, with 12 bases lying between them. Here the CDR3 DNA reads TGTGCCAGCAGTAAAGTACGGTATAGCAATCAGCCCCAGCATTTT. Protein sequence: CASSKVRYSNQPQHF.

The chain recombines TRBV24-1 with TRBJ1-5; D not resolved. This CDR3 is built from 9 residues. CDR1 is KGHDR, CDR2 SFDVKD, per germline. The V gene lost 5 bases and the J gene lost 10 bases, with 2 bases spanning the gap. CDR3: CATSAPQHF. Written as DNA, the CDR3 is TGTGCCACCAGTGCTCCCCAGCATTTT.

The CDR3 spells CASSPTRRVNEKLFF. CDR3 nucleotides: TGTGCCAGTAGCCCCACCAGGAGGGTAAATGAAAAACTGTTTTTT. This sequence joins TRBV19 and TRBJ1-4; D remains unclear. Germline CDR1 and CDR2: LNHDA and SQIVND (reference sequence). Trimming took 6 bases from V and 5 from J, leaving 16 bases between them. The CDR3 covers 15 residues. The entire variable domain, with the rest obtained from reference TRBV19 and TRBJ1-4, is as follows: DGGITQSPKYLFRKEGQNVTLSCEQNLNHDAMYWYRQDPGQGLRLIYYSQIVNDFQKGDIAEGYSVSREKKESFPLTVTSAQKNPTAFYLCASSPTRRVNEKLFFGSGTQLSVL.

The rearrangement links TRBV5-4 to TRBJ1-2, with D uncertain. This CDR3 region has 15 residues. In germline, CDR1 is SGHNT, CDR2 YYREEE (reference sequence). V lost 0 bases to trimming and J lost 2 bases, with 11 bases between them. CDR3 DNA sequence: TGTGCCAGCAGCTTGGAGAAGCTTCGGAACTATGGCTACACCTTC. The encoded protein is CASSLEKLRNYGYTF.

The chain uses TRBV5-4 and TRBJ2-5; 11 bases fit TRBD1. Trimming cost V 5 bases and J 9 bases; bases outside gene matches: 6. This CDR3 has 13 amino acids. Germline CDR1 SGHNT, CDR2 YYREEE (reference sequence). CDR3 loop: CASRDRTGGAQYF. CDR3 nucleotide sequence: TGTGCCAGCAGGGACCGGACAGGGGGCGCCCAGTACTTC.

This sequence joins TRBV28 and TRBJ1-5, with 8 positions matching TRBD1. There are 18 residues in the CDR3. The germline V gene encodes CDR1 MDHEN and CDR2 SYDVKM. V was pared by 6 bases and J by 4 bases, with 17 bases of the junction left unmatched. For the CDR3, the DNA is TGTGCCAGCAGAAATACCGGGACAGGCCTCTTGGGTAATCAGCCCCAGCATTTT. This gives the protein CASRNTGTGLLGNQPQHF.